What follows is one TCR beta chain and its context. Its antigen is not known. PCR was performed using 60 Vbeta and 13 Jbeta primers. Authors' methods: Some 11 million shared chains were among the 60 million to 80 million unique TCR beta chains that a later analysis counted. TCRdb keeps only in-frame clones here, not all; method: immunoSEQ multiplex PCR. Clone size and V and J calls were adopted from that table, with D and trimming inferred from the DNA. The data show 170,000 or so clones, roughly 78% seen once. This entry is derived from a study of cytomegalovirus exposure and HLA in healthy donors. Findings of the study overall: A few V segments could not be told apart, such as TRBV6-2 and TRBV6-3, and were left out.

Donors in the study were healthy people who gave bone marrow. Germline lookup yields CDR1 SGHDN and CDR2 FVKESK. The CDR3 is 15 amino acids. With 2 bases removed from V and 7 bases from J, the gap between germline ends came to 12 bases. Sequences were obtained from PBMCs. The source of this sequence is a woman aged 45-59 years in good health and CMV-seropositive. The V gene is TRBV14, the J gene TRBJ1-6, with D hard to call. The chain's CDR3 is CASSQRGGLNSPLHF. CDR3 in DNA: TGTGCCAGCAGCCAAAGAGGAGGCCTCAATTCACCCCTCCACTTT.